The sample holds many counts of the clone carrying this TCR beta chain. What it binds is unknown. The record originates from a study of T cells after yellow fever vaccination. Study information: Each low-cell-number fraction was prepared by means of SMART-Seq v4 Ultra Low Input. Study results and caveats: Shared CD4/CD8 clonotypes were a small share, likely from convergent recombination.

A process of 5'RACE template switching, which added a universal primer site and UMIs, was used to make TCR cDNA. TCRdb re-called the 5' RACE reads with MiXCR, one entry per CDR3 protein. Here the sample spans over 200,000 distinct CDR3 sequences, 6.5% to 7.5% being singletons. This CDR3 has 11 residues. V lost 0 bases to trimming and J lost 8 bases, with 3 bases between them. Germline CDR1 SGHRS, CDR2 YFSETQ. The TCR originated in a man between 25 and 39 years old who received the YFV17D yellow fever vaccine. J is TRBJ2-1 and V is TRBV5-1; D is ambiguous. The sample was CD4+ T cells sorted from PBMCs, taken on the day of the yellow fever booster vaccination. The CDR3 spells CASSLADEQFF. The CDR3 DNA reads TGCGCCAGCAGCTTGGCTGATGAGCAGTTCTTC. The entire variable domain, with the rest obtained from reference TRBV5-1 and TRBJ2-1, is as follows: KAGVTQTPRYLIKTRGQQVTLSCSPISGHRSVSWYQQTPGQGLQFLFEYFSETQRNKGNFPGRFSGRQFSNSRSEMNVSTLELGDSALYLCASSLADEQFFGPGTRLTVL.